The 22 T cell receptor beta chains below come from one sample, sequenced in a study of response to subunit inactivated influenza vaccine. From the RT-PCR reads, TCRdb called clonotypes with MiXCR, one entry per CDR3 protein. This table holds about 780,000 distinct CDR3 sequences, approximately 17% found once. The sample was PBMCs from blood, taken around 5 days after vaccination. The receptors shown here come from a man aged 45-65 years who received an inactivated influenza vaccine.

This clonotype was observed a few times. The chain combines TRBV25-1 with TRBJ2-3; 12 positions match TRBD2. Germline-derived CDR1 and CDR2 are MGHDK and SYGVNS. The CDR3 loop spans 16 amino acids. With V trimmed by 5 bases and J by 2 bases, 5 bases remained unmatched. CDR3 amino acids: CASSILAGGFTDTQYF. CDR3 in DNA: TGTGCCAGCAGTATCCTAGCGGGAGGGTTCACAGATACGCAGTATTTT.

By frequency in the sample, this clonotype is medium-sized (0.01 to 0.1%). The chain joins TRBV20-1 to TRBJ2-7; TRBD2 aligns across 8 bases. The trim removed 2 bases at V and 4 bases at J, leaving 4 bases unmatched. Looked up from germline, CDR1 is DFQATT and CDR2 is SNEGSKA (reference sequence). The CDR3 length is 13 residues. The CDR3 loop reads CSARSGGAYEQYF. CDR3 nucleotides: TGCAGTGCTAGATCCGGGGGGGCTTACGAGCAGTACTTC.

This clonotype was seen only a few times. This sequence joins TRBV28 and TRBJ2-5, with unresolved D. The CDR3 sequence is 14 residues long. Trimming cost V 1 base and J 5 bases, with 11 bases left between them. Germline V gene data show CDR1 as MDHEN and CDR2 as SYDVKM. CDR3 in amino acids: CASSLYRIQETQYF. Here the CDR3 DNA reads TGTGCCAGCAGTTTATATCGCATCCAGGAGACCCAGTACTTC.

This clonotype was seen a few times. This chain uses TRBV20-1 with TRBJ1-1, with 11 bases lining up with TRBD1. This CDR3 has 14 residues. V shed 6 bases, J shed 5 bases, and the junction held 8 bases outside the gene matches. Germline V gene lookup returns CDR1 DFQATT and CDR2 SNEGSKA (reference sequence). Here the CDR3 DNA reads TGCAGTGCCAGAACAGGGACAGGGGGAACTGAAGCTTTCTTT. Residues: CSARTGTGGTEAFF.

The rearrangement links TRBV10-2 to TRBJ1-2, with D possibly being TRBD1 (5 bases). Between the trimmed V and J ends, which lost 6 bases and 2 bases, there was a span of 13 bases. Germline CDR1 WSHSY, CDR2 SAAADI. This CDR3 has 14 amino acids. CDR3 sequence: CASSNSGTNYGYTF. CDR3 DNA: TGCGCCAGCAGCAATTCAGGGACCAACTATGGCTACACCTTC.

V is TRBV10-3 and J is TRBJ1-1; 8 bases fit TRBD1. The CDR3 is 16 amino acids. CDR1 ENHRY and CDR2 SYGVKD come from the germline V gene. The V and J ends lost 7 bases and 5 bases, in that order; junction bases with no gene match: 15. The CDR3 bases are TGTGCCATCACCCCTGGCGGTGGACAGGGTCGGACTGAAGCTTTCTTT. Translating gives CAITPGGGQGRTEAFF.

This clonotype has just a few counts. The J gene is TRBJ1-1, the V gene TRBV20-1, with D maybe TRBD1 (5 bases). The length of the CDR3 is 16 residues. Germline CDR1 is DFQATT and CDR2 is SNEGSKA (reference sequence). The V gene lost 0 bases and the J gene lost 0 bases, with 14 bases spanning the gap. The CDR3 region is CSARDLVAGLNTEAFF. The DNA for the CDR3 is TGCAGTGCTAGAGATCTAGTGGCGGGACTGAACACTGAAGCTTTCTTT.

The V gene is TRBV6-2 or TRBV6-3, the J gene TRBJ1-4, with D possibly matching TRBD1 (6 bases). Germline V gene sequence: CDR1 MNHEY, CDR2 SVGEGT. The CDR3 covers 13 residues. V was clipped by 8 bases and J by 6 bases, with 13 bases between them. Written as DNA, the CDR3 is TGTGCCAGCGAGCAGGGGAGGCATGAAAAACTGTTTTTT. Protein product: CASEQGRHEKLFF.

The chain has TRBV20-1 and TRBJ2-5; D remains ambiguous. CDR3 size: 16 residues. Germline V lookup: CDR1 DFQATT, CDR2 SNEGSKA (reference sequence). V dropped 6 bases and J dropped 0 bases, with 20 bases sitting between them. CDR3 DNA sequence: TGCAGTGCCTTCCCCTCCGGGCTAGAGTACCAAGAGACCCAGTACTTC. It specifies CSAFPSGLEYQETQYF.

This clonotype was detected only a few times. The chain recombines TRBV12-3 or TRBV12-4 with TRBJ1-5; no clear D gene. The CDR3 is 10 amino acids. V dropped 6 bases and J dropped 7 bases, with 4 bases sitting between them. This CDR3 is CASRGQPQHF. In nucleotides, the CDR3 is TGTGCCAGCAGGGGACAGCCCCAGCATTTT.

The genes are TRBV4-2 and TRBJ2-2; 8 nucleotides align to TRBD2. After removal of 3 bases from V and 6 bases from J, the junction contained 3 bases not matched to a gene. CDR1 is LGHNA, CDR2 YNFKEQ, per germline. There are 14 residues in the CDR3. In DNA form, the CDR3 reads TGTGCCAGCAGCCACCCGACTAGCGCCGGGGAGCTGTTTTTT. Encoded protein: CASSHPTSAGELFF.

This clonotype appeared a few times. The chain links TRBV28 to TRBJ2-6; D not resolved. The V end was cut by 3 bases, the J end by 4 bases, with 7 bases between. The germline gives CDR1 MDHEN, CDR2 SYDVKM. There are 14 residues in the CDR3. The CDR3 DNA reads TGTGCCAGCAGTTTCAGGTGGGGGGCCAACGTCCTGACTTTC. This encodes CASSFRWGANVLTF.

The chain recombines TRBV6-2 or TRBV6-3 with TRBJ1-6; D remains ambiguous. Germline V gives CDR1 MNHEY, CDR2 SVGEGT. The V end lost 2 bases, the J end lost 7 bases, and 15 bases lay between the germline ends. This CDR3 contains 16 residues. The CDR3 DNA reads as TGTGCCAGCAGTTACCCTCGGCGACGGGGAAATTCACCCCTCCACTTT. The encoded protein is CASSYPRRRGNSPLHF.

This clonotype was counted between two and nine times. J is TRBJ2-6 and V is TRBV7-2; the match to TRBD1 covers 9 bases. In germline, CDR1 is SGHTA, CDR2 FQGNSA. This CDR3 has 17 amino acids. With V trimmed by 5 bases and J by 4 bases, 9 bases remained unmatched. CDR3 DNA sequence: TGTGCCAGCAGCCTGCAACAGGGGGCGCTCGGGGCCAACGTCCTGACTTTC. This translates into CASSLQQGALGANVLTF.

The chain is built from TRBV16 and TRBJ1-2; 11 positions agree with TRBD1. Germline CDR1 and CDR2: KGHSY and FQNENV. The V gene end was trimmed by 0 bases and the J gene end by 7 bases; junction bases not matched to a gene: 4. CDR3 length equals 15 residues. This chain's CDR3 is CASSQSGTGGFGYTF. CDR3 in DNA: TGTGCCAGCAGCCAATCCGGGACAGGGGGATTTGGCTACACCTTC.

With regard to this clonotype: Germline and junction disagree at one end, which may indicate a read error. V and J are TRBV4-1 and TRBJ2-5, with D possibly matching TRBD2 (5 bases). The V gene's germline CDR1 is MGHRA and CDR2 YSYEKL. The CDR3 length is 14 residues. CDR3 DNA: TGTGCCAGCAGCAAAGGCGGGTGGCTGGAGACCCAGTACTTC. This sequence encodes CASSKGGWLETQYF.

This clonotype was observed many times. This sequence joins TRBV20-1 and TRBJ1-1; the match to TRBD1 covers 11 bases. V trimming: 3 bases; J trimming: 4 bases; junction bases outside the gene matches: 4. Germline V gene sequence: CDR1 DFQATT, CDR2 SNEGSKA (reference sequence). The CDR3 is 14 residues long. The CDR3 spells CSARDRGLGTEAFF. The CDR3 nucleotides are TGCAGTGCTAGGGACAGGGGGCTGGGCACTGAAGCTTTCTTT.

This clonotype was picked up a small number of times. The chain carries TRBV7-2 and TRBJ2-4; D tentatively reads TRBD1 or TRBD2 (5 bases each). V was cut by 5 bases and J by 8 bases, with 16 bases left in between. The CDR3 is 14 amino acids. The germline V gene encodes CDR1 SGHTA and CDR2 FQGNSA. The CDR3 DNA reads as TGTGCCAGCAGCACTCAGGGTGGAGGAGACATTCAGTACTTC. Translation gives CASSTQGGGDIQYF.

This clonotype was detected only a few times. The chain carries TRBV24-1 and TRBJ2-2; TRBD2 matches at 8 bases. J lost 3 bases, V lost 5 bases, and 7 bases had no gene match. The CDR3 has 16 amino acids. In germline, CDR1 is KGHDR, CDR2 SFDVKD. The CDR3 nucleotides read TGTGCCACCAGTGGAATAGCGGGGTTGGACACCGGGGAGCTGTTTTTT. Protein sequence: CATSGIAGLDTGELFF.

This clonotype came up a few times. The chain has TRBV4-3 and TRBJ1-4; 8 bases map to TRBD1. The CDR3 has 15 residues. Germline V lookup: CDR1 LGHNA, CDR2 YSLEER. V lost 0 bases to trimming and J lost 8 bases; unmatched junction nucleotides: 5. The chain's CDR3 is CASSQDQGAYEKLFF. The CDR3 nucleotides read TGCGCCAGCAGCCAAGATCAGGGGGCGTACGAAAAACTGTTTTTT.

The table lists this clonotype with a few counts. The chain carries TRBV6-2 or TRBV6-3 and TRBJ2-5; 9 bases fit TRBD2. With V trimmed by 6 bases and J by 7 bases, 9 bases remained unmatched. This CDR3 comprises 14 residues. CDR1 and CDR2 (germline): MNHEY, SVGEGT. CDR3 DNA: TGTGCCAGCAGCCGCCTAGCGGGGCGAGGGACCCAGTACTTC. It encodes CASSRLAGRGTQYF.

In this sample, this clonotype turned up a few times. The chain has TRBV20-1 and TRBJ1-1; maybe TRBD1 (6 bases). The CDR3 extends over 17 amino acids. Germline V gene data show CDR1 as DFQATT and CDR2 as SNEGSKA (reference sequence). Between the trimmed V and J ends, which lost 3 bases and 1 base, there was a span of 21 bases. CDR3 sequence (DNA): TGCAGTGCTAGTAAGATCTCGGCAGGGGCGGCGAACACTGAAGCTTTCTTT. Translated, it gives CSASKISAGAANTEAFF.